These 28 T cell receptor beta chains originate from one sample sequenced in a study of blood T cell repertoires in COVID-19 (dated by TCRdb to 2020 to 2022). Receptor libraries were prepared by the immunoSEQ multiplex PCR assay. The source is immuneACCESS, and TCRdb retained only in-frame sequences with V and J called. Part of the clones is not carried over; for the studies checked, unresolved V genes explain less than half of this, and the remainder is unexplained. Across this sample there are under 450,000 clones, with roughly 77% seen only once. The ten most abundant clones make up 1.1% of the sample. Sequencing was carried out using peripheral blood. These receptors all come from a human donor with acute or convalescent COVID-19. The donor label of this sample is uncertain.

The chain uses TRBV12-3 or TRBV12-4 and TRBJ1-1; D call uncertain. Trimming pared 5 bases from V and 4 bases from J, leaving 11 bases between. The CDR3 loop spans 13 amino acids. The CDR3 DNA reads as TGTGCCAGCAGTCTAGGGTGGCCCACTGAAGCTTTCTTT. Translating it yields CASSLGWPTEAFF.

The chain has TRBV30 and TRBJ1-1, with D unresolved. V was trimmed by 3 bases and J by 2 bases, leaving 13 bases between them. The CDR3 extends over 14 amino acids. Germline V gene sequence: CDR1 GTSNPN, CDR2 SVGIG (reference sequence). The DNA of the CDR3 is TGTGCCTGGAGGATTCCGGGATACAACACTGAAGCTTTCTTT. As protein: CAWRIPGYNTEAFF.

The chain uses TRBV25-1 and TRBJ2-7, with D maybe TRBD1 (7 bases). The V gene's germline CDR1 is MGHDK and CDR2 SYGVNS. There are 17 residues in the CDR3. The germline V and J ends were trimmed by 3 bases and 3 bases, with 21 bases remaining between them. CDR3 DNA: TGTGCCAGCAGTGAGGTTGGCGGGACAGCCCTTATCTACGAGCAGTACTTC. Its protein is CASSEVGGTALIYEQYF.

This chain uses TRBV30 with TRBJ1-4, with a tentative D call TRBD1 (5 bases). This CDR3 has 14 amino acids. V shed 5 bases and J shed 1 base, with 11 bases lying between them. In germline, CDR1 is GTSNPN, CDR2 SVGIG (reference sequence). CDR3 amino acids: CAWGLGGTNEKLFF. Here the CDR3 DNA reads TGTGCCTGGGGTCTCGGGGGAACTAATGAAAAACTGTTTTTT. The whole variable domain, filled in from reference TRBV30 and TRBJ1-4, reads SQTIHQWPATLVQPVGSPLSLECTVEGTSNPNLYWYRQAAGRGLQLLFYSVGIGQISSEVPQNLSASRPQDRQFILSSKKLLLSDSGFYLCAWGLGGTNEKLFFGSGTQLSVL.

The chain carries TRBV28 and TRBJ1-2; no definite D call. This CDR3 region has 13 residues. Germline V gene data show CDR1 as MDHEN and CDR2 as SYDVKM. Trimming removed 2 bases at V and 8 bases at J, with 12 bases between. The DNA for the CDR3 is TGTGCCAGCAGTTTAGACGCGGAGAACGGCTACACCTTC. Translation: CASSLDAENGYTF.

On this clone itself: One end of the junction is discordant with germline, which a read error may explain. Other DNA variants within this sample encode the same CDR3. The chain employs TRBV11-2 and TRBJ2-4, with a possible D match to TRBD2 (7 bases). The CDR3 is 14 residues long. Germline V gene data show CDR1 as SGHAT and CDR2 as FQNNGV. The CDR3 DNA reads TGTGCCAGCAGCCAACCAGGCCGGGGGGACATTCAGTACTTT. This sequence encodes CASSQPGRGDIQYF.

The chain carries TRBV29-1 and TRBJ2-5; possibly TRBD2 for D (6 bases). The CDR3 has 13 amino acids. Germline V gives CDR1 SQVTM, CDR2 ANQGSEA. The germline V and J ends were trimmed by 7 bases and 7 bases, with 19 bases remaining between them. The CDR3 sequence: CSATSEGGVTQYF. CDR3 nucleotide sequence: TGCAGCGCCACGAGCGAGGGAGGAGTGACCCAGTACTTC.

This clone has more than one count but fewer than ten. CDR3 loop: CASSDWGRRQGSPLHF. As DNA, the CDR3 is TGTGCCAGCAGCGACTGGGGGCGACGACAAGGGTCACCCCTCCACTTT. The rearrangement links TRBV6-2 or TRBV6-3 to TRBJ1-6; possible D gene TRBD1, 6 bases. The CDR3 runs 16 residues. CDR1 MNHEY and CDR2 SVGEGT come from the germline V gene. V was trimmed by 6 bases and J by 10 bases, leaving 22 bases between them.

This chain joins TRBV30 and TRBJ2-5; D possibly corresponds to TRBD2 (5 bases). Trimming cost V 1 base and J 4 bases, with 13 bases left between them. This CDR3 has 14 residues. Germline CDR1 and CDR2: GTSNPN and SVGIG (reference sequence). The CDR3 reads CAWSENSAGETQYF. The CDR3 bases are TGTGCCTGGAGTGAGAACTCGGCGGGAGAGACCCAGTACTTC.

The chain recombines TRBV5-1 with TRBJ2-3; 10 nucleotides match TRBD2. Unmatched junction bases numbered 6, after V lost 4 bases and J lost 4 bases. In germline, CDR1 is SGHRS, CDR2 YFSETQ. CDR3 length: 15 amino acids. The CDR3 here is CASSLTSGPPDTQYF. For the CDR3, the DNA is TGCGCCAGCAGCCTGACTAGCGGGCCGCCAGATACGCAGTATTTT.

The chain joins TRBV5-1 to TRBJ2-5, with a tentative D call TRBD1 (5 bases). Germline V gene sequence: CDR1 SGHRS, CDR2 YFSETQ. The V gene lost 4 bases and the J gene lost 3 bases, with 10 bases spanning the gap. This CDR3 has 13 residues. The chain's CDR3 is CASSQGPKETQYF. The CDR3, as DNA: TGCGCCAGCAGCCAGGGCCCTAAAGAGACCCAGTACTTC.

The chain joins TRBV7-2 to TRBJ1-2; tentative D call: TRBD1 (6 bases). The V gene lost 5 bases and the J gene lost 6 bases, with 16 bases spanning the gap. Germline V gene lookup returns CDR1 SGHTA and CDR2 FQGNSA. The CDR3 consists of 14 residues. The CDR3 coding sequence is TGTGCCAGCAGCCGTCACAGGGTAGGGGATGGCTACACCTTC. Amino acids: CASSRHRVGDGYTF. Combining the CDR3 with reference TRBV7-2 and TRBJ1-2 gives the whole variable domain GAGVSQSPSNKVTEKGKDVELRCDPISGHTALYWYRQSLGQGLEFLIYFQGNSAPDKSGLPSDRFSAERTGGSVSTLTIQRTQQEDSAVYLCASSRHRVGDGYTFGSGTRLTVV.

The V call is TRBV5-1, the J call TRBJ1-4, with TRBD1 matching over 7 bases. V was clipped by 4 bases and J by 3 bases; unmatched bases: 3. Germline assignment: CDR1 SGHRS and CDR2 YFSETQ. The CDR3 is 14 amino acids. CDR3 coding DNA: TGCGCCAGCAGCCGGGGACAGTCTAATGAAAAACTGTTTTTT. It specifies CASSRGQSNEKLFF.

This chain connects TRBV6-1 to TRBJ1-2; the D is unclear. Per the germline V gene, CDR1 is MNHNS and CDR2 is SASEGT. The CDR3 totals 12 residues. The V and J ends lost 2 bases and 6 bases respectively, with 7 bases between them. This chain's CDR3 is CASSERGDGYTF. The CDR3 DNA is TGTGCCAGCAGTGAACGAGGCGATGGCTACACCTTC.

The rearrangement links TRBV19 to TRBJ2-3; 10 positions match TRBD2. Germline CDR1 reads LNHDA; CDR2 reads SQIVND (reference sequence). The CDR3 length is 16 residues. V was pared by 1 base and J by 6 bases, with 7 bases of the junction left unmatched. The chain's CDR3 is CASSIGILAGEDTQYF. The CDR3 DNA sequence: TGTGCCAGTAGTATAGGGATTCTAGCGGGGGAGGATACGCAGTATTTT.

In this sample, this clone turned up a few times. As DNA, the CDR3 is TGCGCCAGCAGCTTGGAAATAGCGGGGGGCACAGATACGCAGTATTTT. It specifies CASSLEIAGGTDTQYF. The chain joins TRBV5-1 to TRBJ2-3, with 9 bases lining up with TRBD2. CDR3 length equals 16 residues. Germline CDR1 and CDR2: SGHRS and YFSETQ. J gave up 1 base and V 0 bases, and 3 bases lay outside the gene matches.

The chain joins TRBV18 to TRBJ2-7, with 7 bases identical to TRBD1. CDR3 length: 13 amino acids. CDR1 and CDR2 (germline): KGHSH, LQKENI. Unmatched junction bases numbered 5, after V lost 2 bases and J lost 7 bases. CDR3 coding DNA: TGTGCCAGCTCACCAACGACAGGGCGGGAGCAGTACTTC. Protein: CASSPTTGREQYF.

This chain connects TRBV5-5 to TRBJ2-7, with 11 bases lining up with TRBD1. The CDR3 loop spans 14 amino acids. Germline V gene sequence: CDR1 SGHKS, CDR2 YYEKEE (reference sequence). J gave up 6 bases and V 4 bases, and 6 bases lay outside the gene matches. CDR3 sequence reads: CASSRGQGASEQYF. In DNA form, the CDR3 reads TGTGCCAGCAGCCGTGGACAGGGGGCCAGCGAGCAGTACTTC.

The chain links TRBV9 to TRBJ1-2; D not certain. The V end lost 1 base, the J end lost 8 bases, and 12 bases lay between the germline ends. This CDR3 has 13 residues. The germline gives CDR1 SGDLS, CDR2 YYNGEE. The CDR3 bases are TGTGCCAGCAGCGTACGCCCCTCGGAGGGCTACACCTTC. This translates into CASSVRPSEGYTF.

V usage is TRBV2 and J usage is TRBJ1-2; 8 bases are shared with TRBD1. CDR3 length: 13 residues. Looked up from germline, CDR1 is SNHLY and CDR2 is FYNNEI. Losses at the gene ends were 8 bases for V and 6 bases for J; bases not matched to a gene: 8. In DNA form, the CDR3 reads TGTGCCAGCGGGAGACAGGGGATTAATGGCTACACCTTC. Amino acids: CASGRQGINGYTF.

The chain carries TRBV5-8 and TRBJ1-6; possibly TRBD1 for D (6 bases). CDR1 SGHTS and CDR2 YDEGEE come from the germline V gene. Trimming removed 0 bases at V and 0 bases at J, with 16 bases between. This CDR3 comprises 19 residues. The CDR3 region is CASSLVRGASDSYNSPLHF. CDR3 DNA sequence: TGTGCCAGCAGCTTGGTACGGGGGGCCTCCGACTCCTATAATTCACCCCTCCACTTT.

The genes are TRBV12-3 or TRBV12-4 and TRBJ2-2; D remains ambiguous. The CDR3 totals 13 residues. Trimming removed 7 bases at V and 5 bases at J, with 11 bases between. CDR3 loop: CASNSGVTGELFF. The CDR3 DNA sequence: TGTGCCAGCAATTCGGGTGTGACCGGGGAGCTGTTTTTT.

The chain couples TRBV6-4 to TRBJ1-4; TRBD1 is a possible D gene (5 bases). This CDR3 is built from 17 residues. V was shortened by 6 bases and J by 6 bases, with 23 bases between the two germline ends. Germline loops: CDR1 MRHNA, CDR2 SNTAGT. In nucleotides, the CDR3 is TGTGCCAGCAGAAGGGGACTAGGGAACTCGTGGGATGAAAAACTGTTTTTT. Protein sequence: CASRRGLGNSWDEKLFF.

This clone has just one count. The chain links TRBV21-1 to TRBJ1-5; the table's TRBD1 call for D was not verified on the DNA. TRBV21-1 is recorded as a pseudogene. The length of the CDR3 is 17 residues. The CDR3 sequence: CASSKDRLTGTGQPQHF. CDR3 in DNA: TGTGCCAGCAGCAAAGATAGGCTAACAGGGACCGGTCAGCCCCAGCATTTT.

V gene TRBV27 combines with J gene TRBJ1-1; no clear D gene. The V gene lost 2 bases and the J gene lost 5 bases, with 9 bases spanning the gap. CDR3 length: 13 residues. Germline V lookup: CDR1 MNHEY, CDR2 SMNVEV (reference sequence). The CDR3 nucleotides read TGTGCCAGCAGTTTAATTTCCGGGACTGAAGCTTTCTTT. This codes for CASSLISGTEAFF.

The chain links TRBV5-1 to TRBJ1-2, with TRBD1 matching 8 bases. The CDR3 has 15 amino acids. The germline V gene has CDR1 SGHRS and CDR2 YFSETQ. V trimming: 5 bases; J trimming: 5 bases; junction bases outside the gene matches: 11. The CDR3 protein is CASRDPGQAVYGYTF. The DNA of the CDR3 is TGCGCCAGCAGAGATCCGGGACAGGCAGTTTATGGCTACACCTTC.

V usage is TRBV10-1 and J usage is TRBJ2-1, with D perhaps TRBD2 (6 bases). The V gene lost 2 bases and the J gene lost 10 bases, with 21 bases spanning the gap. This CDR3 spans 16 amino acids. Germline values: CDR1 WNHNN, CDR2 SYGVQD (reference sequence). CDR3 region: CASSEGSSGGFREQFF. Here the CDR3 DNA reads TGCGCCAGCAGTGAGGGGAGTAGCGGAGGGTTCAGAGAGCAGTTCTTC.

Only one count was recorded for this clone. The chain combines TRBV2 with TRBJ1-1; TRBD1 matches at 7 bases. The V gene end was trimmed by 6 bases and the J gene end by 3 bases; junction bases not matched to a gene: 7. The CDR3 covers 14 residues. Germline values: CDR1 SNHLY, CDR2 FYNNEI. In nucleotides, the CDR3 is TGTGCCAGCAGATCGGCAGGGGGGTACACTGAAGCTTTCTTT. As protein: CASRSAGGYTEAFF.